This paragraph covers one TCR beta chain sequence. The PCR ran on 60 Vbeta and 13 Jbeta primers. Assay: immunoSEQ multiplex PCR; the TCRdb copy retains only in-frame clones and omits some. Of 140,000 to 150,000 clones in the sample, approximately 9% are singletons; the top ten hold less than 2%. This sample was included in a study of cytomegalovirus exposure and HLA in healthy donors. CDR3 length equals 14 residues. Per germline, CDR1 SGDLS and CDR2 YYNGEE. V dropped 4 bases and J dropped 7 bases, with 12 bases sitting between them. Sequenced material: PBMCs. This receptor was obtained from a male donor in good health and CMV-seronegative. This rearrangement joins TRBV9 to TRBJ1-6; unclear D gene. The CDR3 sequence is CASSPSSSNSPLHF. The CDR3 region has the DNA TGTGCCAGCAGCCCCAGTTCGTCAAATTCACCCCTCCACTTT.